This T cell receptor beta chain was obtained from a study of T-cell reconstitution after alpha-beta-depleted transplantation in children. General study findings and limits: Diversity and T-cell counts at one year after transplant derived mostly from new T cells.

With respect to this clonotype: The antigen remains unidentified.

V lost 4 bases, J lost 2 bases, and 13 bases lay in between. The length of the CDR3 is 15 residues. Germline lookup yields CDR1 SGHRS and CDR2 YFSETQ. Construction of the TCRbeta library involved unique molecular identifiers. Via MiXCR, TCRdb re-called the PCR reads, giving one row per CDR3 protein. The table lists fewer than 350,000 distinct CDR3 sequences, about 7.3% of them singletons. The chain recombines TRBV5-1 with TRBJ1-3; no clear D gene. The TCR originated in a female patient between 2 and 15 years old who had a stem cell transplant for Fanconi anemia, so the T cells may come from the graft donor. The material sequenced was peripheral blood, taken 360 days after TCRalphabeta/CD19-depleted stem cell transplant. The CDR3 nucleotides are TGCGCCAGCAGCCCGGTGGGAGGCGCTGGAAACACCATATATTTT. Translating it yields CASSPVGGAGNTIYF.